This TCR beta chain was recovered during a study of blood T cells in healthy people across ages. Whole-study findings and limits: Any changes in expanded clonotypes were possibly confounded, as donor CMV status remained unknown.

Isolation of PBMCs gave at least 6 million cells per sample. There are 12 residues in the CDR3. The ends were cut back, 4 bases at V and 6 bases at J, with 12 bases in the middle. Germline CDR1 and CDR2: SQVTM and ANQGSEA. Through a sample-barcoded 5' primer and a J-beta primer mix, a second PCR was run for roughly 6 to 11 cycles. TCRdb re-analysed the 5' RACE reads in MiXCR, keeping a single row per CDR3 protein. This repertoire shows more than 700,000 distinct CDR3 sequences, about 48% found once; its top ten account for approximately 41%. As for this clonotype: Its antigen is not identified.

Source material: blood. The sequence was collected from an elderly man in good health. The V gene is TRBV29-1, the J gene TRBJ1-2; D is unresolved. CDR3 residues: CSVAHGLHGYTF. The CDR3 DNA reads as TGCAGCGTTGCACACGGGCTGCATGGCTACACCTTC.